This T cell receptor (beta chain) was profiled in a study of T cell responses to AZD1222 COVID-19 vaccine. Broader study findings: Regions 160-218 and 743-854 held dominance among vaccine-associated CD4 TCRs, which spanned spike. Donors were largely white British and mainly female; clonal diversity was possibly underestimated.

The V end lost 10 bases, the J end lost 0 bases, and 7 bases lay between the germline ends. Looked up from germline, CDR1 is ENHRY and CDR2 is SYGVKD. CDR3 length equals 13 residues. Sequencing used immunoSEQ multiplex PCR; TCRdb keeps in-frame clones, though not all of them. The data show 150,000 to 200,000 clones, more than 85% seen once. This clone was seen a single time. Its matching antigen is unknown. The material was peripheral blood, obtained 28 days after the second AZD1222 dose. The sequence came from an adult who received the AZD1222 COVID-19 vaccine. The chain joins TRBV10-3 to TRBJ2-6, with D tentatively TRBD1 (5 bases). The CDR3: CATQGSGANVLTF. Written as DNA, the CDR3 is TGTGCCACCCAGGGCTCTGGGGCCAACGTCCTGACTTTC.